This T cell receptor beta chain is drawn from a study of Graves' ophthalmopathy and Graves' hyperthyroidism. On the study more broadly: Peripheral blood was collected at initial diagnosis, before any treatment.

The starting material, 10 ml of fresh peripheral blood, provided the PBMCs. This clonotype was recorded a few times. Its specificity is unknown. Study findings and constraints: Ophthalmopathy versus stable hyperthyroidism: 13-signature model gave 87.88% sensitivity, 75% to 82% specificity. Among thyroid clonotypes expanded above 0.001 frequency, most also appeared in blood.

Trimming removed 3 bases at V and 5 bases at J, with 11 bases between. The CDR3 runs 12 residues. Germline CDR1 DFQATT, CDR2 SNEGSKA (reference sequence). Amplified TCR beta CDR3 regions were obtained using RNA transcripts as template. HTBI-primed first-round RT-PCR preceded second-round multiplex PCR. TCRdb used MiXCR to reprocess the multiplex PCR reads, holding one entry per CDR3 protein. This table holds 500,000 to 800,000 distinct CDR3 sequences, roughly 41% found once. The genes are TRBV20-1 and TRBJ2-7; D may be TRBD1 (5 bases). Sequenced input: peripheral blood. This sequence originates from an adult man with Graves' ophthalmopathy. DNA for the CDR3: TGCAGTGCTAGGGACAAACGGGACGAGCAGTACTTC. It codes for CSARDKRDEQYF.